The 28 T cell receptor beta chains listed next were all sequenced from one sample in a study of shared clonotypes between healthy human individuals. Only in-frame clones appear in the TCRdb table, and some are missing; sequencing was by immunoSEQ multiplex PCR. The sample includes some 980,000 clones, 60% to 85% of them seen just once. The sample was memory CD4+ T cells sorted from blood. Subset denoted: CD45RA-negative fraction. The source of these receptors is a man younger than 35 in good health.

The chain has TRBV7-6 and TRBJ2-1; D is undetermined. The CDR3 totals 17 residues. Trimming cost V 5 bases and J 0 bases, with 17 bases left between them. The V gene's germline CDR1 is SGHVS and CDR2 FNYEAQ. The CDR3 spells CASSPPPGVSSYNEQFF. In DNA, the CDR3 is TGTGCCAGCAGCCCGCCCCCGGGCGTCAGCTCCTACAATGAGCAGTTCTTC. Variable domain in full (rest from reference TRBV7-6 and TRBJ2-1): GAGVSQSPRYKVTKRGQDVALRCDPISGHVSLYWYRQALGQGPEFLTYFNYEAQQDKSGLPNDRFSAERPEGSISTLTIQRTEQRDSAMYRCASSPPPGVSSYNEQFFGPGTRLTVL.

This clone was seen more than once but under ten times. This chain joins TRBV15 and TRBJ1-4; weak D call: TRBD1 (6 bases). Germline CDR1 is LNHNV and CDR2 is YYDKDF (reference sequence). The CDR3 loop spans 14 amino acids. V shed 5 bases and J shed 4 bases, with 11 bases lying between them. CDR3 protein: CATSPTGGNEKLFF. CDR3 nucleotide sequence: TGTGCCACCAGCCCGACAGGAGGTAATGAAAAACTGTTTTTT. Looking up the rest from reference TRBV15 and TRBJ1-4 gives the full variable domain: DAMVIQNPRYQVTQFGKPVTLSCSQTLNHNVMYWYQQKSSQAPKLLFHYYDKDFNNEADTPDNFQSRRPNTSFCFLDIRSPGLGDTAMYLCATSPTGGNEKLFFGSGTQLSVL.

This clone came up a few times. The genes are TRBV5-4 and TRBJ1-1; perhaps TRBD1 as D (5 bases). The CDR3 extends over 14 amino acids. V lost 4 bases to trimming and J lost 4 bases, with 14 bases between them. CDR1 SGHNT and CDR2 YYREEE come from the germline V gene (reference sequence). The CDR3 region is CASSQLLGVTEAFF. CDR3 bases: TGTGCCAGCAGCCAATTACTGGGGGTCACTGAAGCTTTCTTT.

V gene TRBV18 combines with J gene TRBJ1-5, with 8 bases matching TRBD1. The CDR3 runs to 14 residues. Germline lookup yields CDR1 KGHSH and CDR2 LQKENI. V dropped 3 bases and J dropped 6; count of bases not matched to a gene: 4. The DNA of the CDR3 is TGTGCCAGCTCACCGACAGGGGAAGGTCAGCCCCAGCATTTT. Protein sequence: CASSPTGEGQPQHF. The entire variable domain, with the rest obtained from reference TRBV18 and TRBJ1-5, is as follows: NAGVMQNPRHLVRRRGQEARLRCSPMKGHSHVYWYRQLPEEGLKFMVYLQKENIIDESGMPKERFSAEFPKEGPSILRIQQVVRGDSAAYFCASSPTGEGQPQHFGDGTRLSIL.

The chain has TRBV7-9 and TRBJ2-5, with TRBD2 as a possible D gene (5 bases). CDR1 and CDR2 (germline): SEHNR, FQNEAQ (reference sequence). The ends were cut back, 4 bases at V and 5 bases at J, with 14 bases in the middle. This CDR3 has 14 residues. CDR3 in amino acids: CASSSQAGPETQYF. Written as DNA, the CDR3 is TGTGCCAGCAGCTCCCAGGCGGGCCCGGAGACCCAGTACTTC.

This clone was found a few times. The chain uses TRBV7-9 and TRBJ1-6; D may be TRBD1 (5 bases). Trimming took 1 base from V and 7 from J, leaving 8 bases between them. The CDR3 covers 14 residues. Germline V gives CDR1 SEHNR, CDR2 FQNEAQ (reference sequence). CDR3 nucleotides: TGTGCCAGCAGCTTAGGGGGGGACAATTCACCCCTCCACTTT. Its translation is CASSLGGDNSPLHF.

The chain recombines TRBV10-3 with TRBJ2-1; a weak D match, TRBD1 (6 bases). Germline V lookup: CDR1 ENHRY, CDR2 SYGVKD. The CDR3 spans 12 residues. Trimming cost V 3 bases and J 10 bases, with 10 bases left between them. As DNA, the CDR3 is TGTGCCATCAGTGAAACTACAGGGGAGCAGTTCTTC. Amino acids: CAISETTGEQFF.

The J gene is TRBJ2-7, the V gene TRBV4-3; 11 nucleotides align to TRBD1. The germline V gene encodes CDR1 LGHNA and CDR2 YSLEER. J was trimmed by 4 bases and V by 6 bases; bases with no gene match: 5. The CDR3 has 14 residues. DNA for the CDR3: TGCGCCAGCAGTTACGGGACAGGGGGTTACGAGCAGTACTTC. This translates into CASSYGTGGYEQYF.

The chain couples TRBV28 to TRBJ2-1; TRBD2 matches 16 bases. From germline, CDR1 is MDHEN and CDR2 SYDVKM. V gave up 6 bases and J gave up 4 bases; unmatched junction bases: 6. The CDR3 loop spans 17 amino acids. The CDR3 nucleotides read TGTGCCAGCAGCTCCGGGACTAGCGGGGGGGATTACAATGAGCAGTTCTTC. It codes for CASSSGTSGGDYNEQFF.

A single count supports this clone. The V call is TRBV9, the J call TRBJ2-7, with D perhaps matching TRBD2 (7 bases). Germline V CDR1 and CDR2: SGDLS, YYNGEE. The CDR3 is 15 residues long. The V gene lost 2 bases and the J gene lost 5 bases, with 17 bases spanning the gap. Here the CDR3 reads CASSVSNQGRDEQYF. CDR3 in DNA: TGTGCCAGCAGCGTTTCCAACCAGGGGAGGGACGAGCAGTACTTC.

The sample holds a few counts of this clone. The chain is built from TRBV7-9 and TRBJ2-3; tentatively, D is TRBD2 (6 bases). The CDR3 consists of 16 residues. Trimming took off 4 bases at V and 0 bases at J, with 14 bases between the two ends. Germline lookup yields CDR1 SEHNR and CDR2 FQNEAQ (reference sequence). The CDR3 here is CASSSGLHTSTDTQYF. The CDR3 DNA reads TGTGCCAGCAGCTCGGGACTTCACACTAGCACAGATACGCAGTATTTT.

As for this clone: At the DNA level, this CDR3 is encoded by other sequences in the same sample as well. The chain has TRBV30 and TRBJ1-3, with D unclear. The CDR3 totals 11 residues. Germline assignment: CDR1 GTSNPN and CDR2 SVGIG (reference sequence). Trimming removed 2 bases at V and 1 base at J, with 0 bases between. The CDR3 DNA reads TGTGCCTGGAGTTCTGGAAACACCATATATTTT. This codes for CAWSSGNTIYF.

This clone was picked up a small number of times. The chain has TRBV30 and TRBJ2-5, with 7 bases lining up with TRBD1. In germline, CDR1 is GTSNPN, CDR2 SVGIG (reference sequence). The CDR3 consists of 12 residues. Trimming at V came to 7 bases and at J to 1 base, leaving 3 bases not matched to a gene. The CDR3 DNA follows: TGTGCCTTTAACAGGGGCCAAGAGACCCAGTACTTC. Translated: CAFNRGQETQYF.

This clone was seen a few times. CDR3 amino acids: CASSSQGTDYEQYF. DNA for the CDR3: TGCGCCAGCAGCTCCCAGGGGACAGACTACGAGCAGTACTTC. This chain connects TRBV5-1 to TRBJ2-7, with 7 nucleotides matching TRBD1. The CDR3 totals 14 residues. The V segment lost 3 bases and the J segment 3 bases; nucleotides outside the gene matches: 6. Germline CDR1 and CDR2: SGHRS and YFSETQ.

This sequence joins TRBV15 and TRBJ1-5; no definite D call. V gave up 6 bases and J gave up 1 base, with 10 bases separating them. The length of the CDR3 is 14 residues. Per germline, CDR1 LNHNV and CDR2 YYDKDF (reference sequence). Here the CDR3 DNA reads TGTGCCACCAGGTCTGTAGGGAGCAATCAGCCCCAGCATTTT. It codes for CATRSVGSNQPQHF.

CDR3 protein: CASKLAETQYF. Written as DNA, the CDR3 is TGTGCCAGCAAATTAGCGGAGACCCAGTACTTC. The J gene is TRBJ2-5, the V gene TRBV19; TRBD2 might be the D (5 bases). With 9 bases removed from V and 5 bases from J, the gap between germline ends came to 10 bases. This CDR3 has 11 amino acids. CDR1 and CDR2 from the germline V gene are LNHDA and SQIVND (reference sequence).

The chain couples TRBV5-1 to TRBJ1-2; D may be TRBD1 (5 bases). Germline V gene sequence: CDR1 SGHRS, CDR2 YFSETQ. This CDR3 contains 15 residues. V lost 0 bases, J lost 4 bases, and 13 bases lay in between. The CDR3 nucleotides are TGCGCCAGCAGCTTGGTTCAGGGAGGTCCCTATGGCTACACCTTC. This gives the protein CASSLVQGGPYGYTF.

The chain employs TRBV7-8 and TRBJ1-6; the D gene is possibly TRBD1 (5 bases). The CDR3 is made up of 14 amino acids. Trimming removed 2 bases at V and 11 bases at J, with 13 bases between. The germline CDR1 and CDR2 sequences are SGHVS and FQNEAQ. The CDR3 loop reads CASSLSGTSAPLHF. The CDR3 DNA reads TGTGCCAGCAGCTTATCCGGGACGAGTGCACCCCTCCACTTT.

V is TRBV7-9 and J is TRBJ2-7; D is perhaps TRBD1 or TRBD2 (5 bases each). The CDR3 has 14 amino acids. Per the germline V gene, CDR1 is SEHNR and CDR2 is FQNEAQ (reference sequence). Trimming pared 1 base from V and 3 bases from J, leaving 10 bases between. CDR3 coding DNA: TGTGCCAGCAGCTTAGGGGGGAAAAACTACGAGCAGTACTTC. Encoded protein: CASSLGGKNYEQYF.

About this clone: At one boundary the junction diverges from the germline segment, which might be a read error. The CDR3 sequence is CSARDGPAEDF. DNA of the CDR3: TGCAGTGCTAGAGATGGACCGGCGGAGGACTTC. The genes are TRBV20-1 and TRBJ2-7; D may be TRBD2 (5 bases). CDR1 and CDR2 (germline): DFQATT, SNEGSKA (reference sequence). The CDR3 extends over 11 amino acids.

The V and J genes are TRBV2 and TRBJ1-2, with D tentatively TRBD1 (5 bases). The V and J ends lost 6 bases and 0 bases respectively, with 11 bases between them. Germline CDR1 SNHLY, CDR2 FYNNEI. The CDR3 is 14 residues long. CDR3 region: CASSQTATNYGYTF. CDR3 nucleotide sequence: TGTGCCAGCAGCCAGACAGCTACTAACTATGGCTACACCTTC. Full variable domain (rest looked up from reference TRBV2 and TRBJ1-2): EPEVTQTPSHQVTQMGQEVILRCVPISNHLYFYWYRQILGQKVEFLVSFYNNEISEKSEIFDDQFSVERPDGSNFTLKIRSTKLEDSAMYFCASSQTATNYGYTFGSGTRLTVV.

CDR3 nucleotide sequence: TGTGCCACCTCCGGGACAGGGGGCCACGAGCAGTACTTC. Its protein product is CATSGTGGHEQYF. V and J are TRBV10-3 and TRBJ2-7; TRBD1 matches 12 bases. Germline trimming cut 10 bases from V and 5 bases from J; bases unmatched to any gene: 6. The CDR3 loop spans 13 amino acids. Germline lookup yields CDR1 ENHRY and CDR2 SYGVKD.

This chain links TRBV6-5 with TRBJ1-4; D is perhaps TRBD1 (5 bases). This CDR3 has 16 amino acids. Germline lookup yields CDR1 MNHEY and CDR2 SVGAGI. Trimming left V 0 bases short and J 8 bases short, with 16 bases between. Here the CDR3 DNA reads TGTGCCAGCAGTTACTCCCAGGACGGGGGAGGGGAAAAACTGTTTTTT. It encodes CASSYSQDGGGEKLFF.

The V call is TRBV7-2, the J call TRBJ1-2; no clear D. The CDR3 extends over 14 amino acids. Germline CDR1 reads SGHTA; CDR2 reads FQGNSA. With 4 bases removed from V and 5 bases from J, the gap between germline ends came to 14 bases. This CDR3 is CASSSLLGGYGYTF. CDR3 in DNA: TGTGCCAGCAGCTCCCTTTTAGGAGGTTATGGCTACACCTTC.

About this clone itself: The same CDR3 arises from other DNA sequences in this sample as well. For the CDR3, the DNA is TGTGCCAGCTCACCCCGTGGCGACTACAATGAGCAGTTCTTC. Translating it yields CASSPRGDYNEQFF. This sequence joins TRBV18 and TRBJ2-1; D unclear. With 3 bases removed from V and 3 bases from J, the gap between germline ends came to 9 bases. CDR1 KGHSH and CDR2 LQKENI come from the germline V gene. The CDR3 has 14 residues.

The chain couples TRBV6-5 to TRBJ1-2; 7 bases agree with TRBD1. Germline V lookup: CDR1 MNHEY, CDR2 SVGAGI. This CDR3 region has 11 residues. Losses at the gene ends were 5 bases for V and 8 bases for J; bases not matched to a gene: 2. The CDR3 sequence: CASSDRVGYTF. The DNA of the CDR3 is TGTGCCAGCAGTGACAGGGTCGGCTACACCTTC.

This clone occurred a few times. V is TRBV7-9 and J is TRBJ1-1; 7 nucleotides align to TRBD1. Germline V gene data show CDR1 as SEHNR and CDR2 as FQNEAQ (reference sequence). Unmatched junction bases numbered 12, after V lost 8 bases and J lost 3 bases. The CDR3 loop spans 15 amino acids. CDR3 bases: TGTGCCAGCTCTCATCGGGAGGGGGCGCACACTGAAGCTTTCTTT. This codes for CASSHREGAHTEAFF.

The chain recombines TRBV11-2 with TRBJ2-7; D not resolved. Trimming shortened V by 5 bases and J by 2 bases, and 13 bases separated the two germline ends. CDR1 is SGHAT, CDR2 FQNNGV, per germline. The CDR3 extends over 14 amino acids. CDR3 bases: TGTGCCAGCAGCCCAATTCCGGTCCCCTACGAGCAGTACTTC. This encodes CASSPIPVPYEQYF.